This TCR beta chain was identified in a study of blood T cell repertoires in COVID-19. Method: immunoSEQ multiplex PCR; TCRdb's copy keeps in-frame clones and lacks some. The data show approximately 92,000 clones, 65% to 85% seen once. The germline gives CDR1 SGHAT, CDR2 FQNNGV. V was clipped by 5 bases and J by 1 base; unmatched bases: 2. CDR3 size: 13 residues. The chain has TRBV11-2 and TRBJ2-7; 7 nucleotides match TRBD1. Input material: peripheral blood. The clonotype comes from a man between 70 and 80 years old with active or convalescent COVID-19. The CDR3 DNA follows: TGTGCCAGCAGCATGGGACAGTCCTACGAGCAGTACTTC. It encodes CASSMGQSYEQYF.